The entry below describes one TCR beta chain. V dropped 8 bases and J dropped 4; count of bases not matched to a gene: 7. The CDR3 sequence is 14 residues long. Germline lookup yields CDR1 SNHLY and CDR2 FYNNEI. The entry originates in a study of blood T cell repertoires in COVID-19. Profiling relied on immunoSEQ multiplex PCR, and the TCRdb table lists in-frame clones only, not all of them. The sample contains just over 300,000 clones, around nine tenths of which appear only once. Sequenced sample: PBMCs or T cells enriched from blood (not recorded which). This chain connects TRBV2 to TRBJ1-2, with TRBD1 matching over 10 bases. The sequence came from a woman in her 40s who had recovered from COVID-19. CDR3 nucleotides: TGTGCCAGCGCGACAGGGGGCCTTGGCTATGGCTACACCTTC. Its translation is CASATGGLGYGYTF.